This TCR beta chain was sequenced for a study of blood T cell repertoires in COVID-19. Study at large: Samples of COVID-19 (acute and convalescent) were obtained from the United States, Italy and Spain. In each case, the material was cDNA or gDNA derived from T cells, B-cell-depleted T cells, or PBMCs.

Germline V gives CDR1 MNHNS, CDR2 SASEGT. V was cut by 5 bases and J by 6 bases, with 16 bases left in between. This CDR3 has 14 amino acids. How the authors handled the data: Reference gene primer amplification yielded estimated nucleated cell counts. Using immunoSEQ multiplex PCR, the repertoire was profiled, and TCRdb retains in-frame clones only, with some absent. Clone size and V and J calls were adopted from that table, with D and trimming inferred from the DNA. The sample consists of about 150,000 clones, approximately 86% of them appearing once. The sequencing sample was made of peripheral blood. The chain recombines TRBV6-1 with TRBJ1-1; TRBD1 is a possible D gene (6 bases). This clonotype was sampled from a woman in her sixties or seventies with active or convalescent COVID-19. The CDR3 DNA reads TGTGCCAGCAGTAAAAGACAGGTAGGCGCTGAAGCTTTCTTT. Amino acid sequence: CASSKRQVGAEAFF.